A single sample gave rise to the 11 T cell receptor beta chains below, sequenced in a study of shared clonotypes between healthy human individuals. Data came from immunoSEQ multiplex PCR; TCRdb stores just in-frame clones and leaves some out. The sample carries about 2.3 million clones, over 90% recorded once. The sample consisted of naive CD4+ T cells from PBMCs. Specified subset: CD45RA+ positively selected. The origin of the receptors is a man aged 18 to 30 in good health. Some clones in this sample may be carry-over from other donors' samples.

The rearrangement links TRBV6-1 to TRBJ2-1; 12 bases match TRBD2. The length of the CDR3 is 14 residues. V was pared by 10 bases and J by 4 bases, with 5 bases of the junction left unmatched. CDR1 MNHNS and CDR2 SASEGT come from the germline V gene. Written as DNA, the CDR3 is TGTGCCATTCCCCTAGCGGGAGGGTACAATGAGCAGTTCTTC. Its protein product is CAIPLAGGYNEQFF.

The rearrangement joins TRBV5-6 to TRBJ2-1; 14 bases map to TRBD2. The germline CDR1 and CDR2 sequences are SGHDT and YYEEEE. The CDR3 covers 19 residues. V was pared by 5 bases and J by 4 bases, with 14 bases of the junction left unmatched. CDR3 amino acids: CASSFYPGTSGSLYNEQFF. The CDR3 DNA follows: TGTGCCAGCAGTTTCTACCCGGGGACTAGCGGGAGTCTGTACAATGAGCAGTTCTTC.

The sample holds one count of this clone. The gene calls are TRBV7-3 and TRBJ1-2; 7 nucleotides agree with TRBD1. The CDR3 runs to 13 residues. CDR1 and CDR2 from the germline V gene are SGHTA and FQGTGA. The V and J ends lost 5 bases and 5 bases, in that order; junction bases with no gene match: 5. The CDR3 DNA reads TGTGCCAGCAGCGGGACAGAAGGATATGGCTACACCTTC. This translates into CASSGTEGYGYTF.

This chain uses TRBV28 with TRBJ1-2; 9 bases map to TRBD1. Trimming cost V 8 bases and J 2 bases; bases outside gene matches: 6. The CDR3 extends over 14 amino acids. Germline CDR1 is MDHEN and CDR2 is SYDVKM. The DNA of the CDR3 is TGTGCCAGCGAGGGTACAGGGGGCAACTATGGCTACACCTTC. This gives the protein CASEGTGGNYGYTF.

The CDR3 reads CASRDQETQYF. Written as DNA, the CDR3 is TGTGCCAGCAGGGATCAAGAGACCCAGTACTTC. The chain combines TRBV6-6 with TRBJ2-5; D is unresolved. This CDR3 spans 11 amino acids. V lost 6 bases to trimming and J lost 2 bases, with 4 bases between them. Germline V gene lookup returns CDR1 MNHNY and CDR2 SVGAGI (reference sequence).

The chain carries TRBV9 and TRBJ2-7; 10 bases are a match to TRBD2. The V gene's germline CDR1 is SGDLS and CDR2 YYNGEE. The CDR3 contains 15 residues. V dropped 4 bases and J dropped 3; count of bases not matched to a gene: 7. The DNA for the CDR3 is TGTGCCAGCAGCCCCAGGACTAGCGGCTTCTACGAGCAGTACTTC. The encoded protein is CASSPRTSGFYEQYF. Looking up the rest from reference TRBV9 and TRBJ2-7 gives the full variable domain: DSGVTQTPKHLITATGQRVTLRCSPRSGDLSVYWYQQSLDQGLQFLIQYYNGEERAKGNILERFSAQQFPDLHSELNLSSLELGDSALYFCASSPRTSGFYEQYFGPGTRLTVT.

The CDR3 DNA reads TGCAGCATCCGCGGCGGGAGGGCCCTCGGCACAGATACGCAGTATTTT. As protein: CSIRGGRALGTDTQYF. The rearrangement uses TRBV29-1 and TRBJ2-3, with 9 bases aligning to TRBD2. Germline lookup yields CDR1 SQVTM and CDR2 ANQGSEA. Germline trimming cut 8 bases from V and 1 base from J; bases unmatched to any gene: 13. The CDR3 is made up of 16 amino acids.

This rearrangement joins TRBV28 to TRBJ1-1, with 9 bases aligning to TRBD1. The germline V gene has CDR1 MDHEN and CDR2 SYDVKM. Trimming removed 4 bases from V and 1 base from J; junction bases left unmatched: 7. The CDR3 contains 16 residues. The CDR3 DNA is TGTGCCAGCAGTTCCGCGCCGGGACAGGGGAACACTGAAGCTTTCTTT. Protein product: CASSSAPGQGNTEAFF.

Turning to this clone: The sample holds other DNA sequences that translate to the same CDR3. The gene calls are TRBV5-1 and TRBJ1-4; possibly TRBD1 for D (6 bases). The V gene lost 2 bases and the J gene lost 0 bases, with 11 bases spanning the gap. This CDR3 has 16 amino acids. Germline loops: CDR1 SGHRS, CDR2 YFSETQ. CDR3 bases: TGCGCCAGCAGCTTCGAAGGGGGAACAACTAATGAAAAACTGTTTTTT. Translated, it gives CASSFEGGTTNEKLFF.

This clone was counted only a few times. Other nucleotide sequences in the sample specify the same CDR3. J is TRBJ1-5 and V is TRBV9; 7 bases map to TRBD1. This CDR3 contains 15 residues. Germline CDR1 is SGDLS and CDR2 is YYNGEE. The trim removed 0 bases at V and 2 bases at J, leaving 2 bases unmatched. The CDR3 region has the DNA TGTGCCAGCAGCGTAGGACAGGGTGGCAATCAGCCCCAGCATTTT. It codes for CASSVGQGGNQPQHF. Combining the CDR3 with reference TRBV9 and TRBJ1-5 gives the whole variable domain DSGVTQTPKHLITATGQRVTLRCSPRSGDLSVYWYQQSLDQGLQFLIQYYNGEERAKGNILERFSAQQFPDLHSELNLSSLELGDSALYFCASSVGQGGNQPQHFGDGTRLSIL.

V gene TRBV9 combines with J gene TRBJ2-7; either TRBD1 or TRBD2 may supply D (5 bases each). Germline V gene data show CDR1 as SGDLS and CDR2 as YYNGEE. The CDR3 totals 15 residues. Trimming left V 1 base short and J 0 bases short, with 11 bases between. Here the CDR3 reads CASSVLGDPSYEQYF. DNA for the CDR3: TGTGCCAGCAGCGTATTGGGGGACCCCTCCTACGAGCAGTACTTC. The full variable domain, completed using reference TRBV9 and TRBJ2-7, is DSGVTQTPKHLITATGQRVTLRCSPRSGDLSVYWYQQSLDQGLQFLIQYYNGEERAKGNILERFSAQQFPDLHSELNLSSLELGDSALYFCASSVLGDPSYEQYFGPGTRLTVT.